This record covers a single TCR beta chain. In its sample, this clone was seen a few times. Its antigen specificity is not known. There are no base qualities to consult, and no much larger clone falls within one base. The data are from a study of CD4 T cells in relation to SARS-CoV-2 and coronaviruses (dated by TCRdb to about 2021). The study in broad terms: Across all 12 patients in the full convalescent cohort, ages ranged from about 21 to 80 years, with a median of 38. The Adaptive Biotechnologies TCR-sequencing kit was used for samples from a few pre-COVID donors and for the naive versus memory experiments, whereas the other data were Illumina-based. Among the approximately 12 convalescent patients, 8 males and 4 females were included, and two of the subjects were Hispanic. Memory CD4+ T cell crossreactivity between SARS-CoV-2 and common cold coronavirus spike proteins was assessed at the TCR clonotype level in the study. For other donors in the study, expansion assays were sequenced with a different, Illumina-based TCR-beta assay. HLA restriction was mapped for shared crossreactive spike epitopes using patient-derived lymphoblastoid cell lines. Points the paper makes about the study in general: Compared with monoreactive clones, crossreactive clones had significantly weaker SARS-CoV-2-driven expansion, a result consistent with antigenic imprinting. Because no donor provided both pre-pandemic and post-infection samples, tracing the source of pre-existing responses was limited. Naive versus memory sequencing indicated that memory recall responses, rather than primary responses primed during culture, are detected by the assay. Small numbers of patients and of tested TCRs were a limitation of the study. In 65% to 70% of donors, memory CD4+ clonotypes turned up that crossrecognized SARS-CoV-2 and at least one common cold coronavirus spike. Crossreactivity analysis centred on spike protein, so crossreactivity against other viral proteins was not assessed.

To separate naive from memory CD4+ T cells, cryopreserved PBMCs first underwent CD4 enrichment and then EasySep naive CD4+ T cell enrichment. Ficoll-Paque PLUS gradient centrifugation was used to isolate PBMCs from leukapheresis product or whole blood. PBMCs were either used fresh in the expansion assay or cryopreserved at -140 degrees C. The QIAamp Micro DNA Kit was used to extract genomic DNA from the CD4+ T cells. DNA from uncultured naive and memory CD4+ T cells underwent immunoSEQ TCR-beta sequencing at deep resolution. Per the authors' processing: During preprocessing, nonproductive sequences were removed, as were CDR3s that did not start with C, did not end with F or W, or were shorter than 7 amino acids. Cultured and uncultured naive and memory CD4+ repertoires were searched for previously identified spike- and CEF-reactive CDR3s. After three terminal residues were trimmed from each end, CDR3 homology was quantified as pairwise Levenshtein distance using the stringdist R package. TCRdb retrieved this table from immuneACCESS and kept in-frame rearrangements only. Not all clones are present; in checked studies, unresolved V genes account for under half, and no reason is known for the remainder. That table furnishes V, J and clone size, whereas the DNA furnished D and trimming. For this sample the table gives roughly 36,000 clones, of which around 85% were detected only once. The top ten hold roughly 3% of the sample.

CDR1 and CDR2, per the germline V gene, are SGHRS and YFSETQ. V lost 2 bases and J lost 5 bases; the stretch between them is 16 bases long. From the cysteine up to the phenylalanine, the CDR3 has a length of 15 residues. The only DNA kept is the CDR3, 45 bases in frame from the first base. The chain uses TRBV5-1 and TRBJ1-1; TRBD1 is a possible D gene, resting on 6 matching bases. This receptor was identified in an adult with COVID-19. The sequencing sample was made of memory CD4+ T cells from PBMCs. The sample's cell subset or site label, decoded: memory (non-naive) CD4+ T cells. Here the CDR3 is given as CASSFLQGRGTEAFF. The sequence in DNA is TGCGCCAGCAGCTTTCTACAGGGCCGAGGGACTGAAGCTTTCTTT.